The 9 T cell receptor beta chains in this list originate from one sample, sequenced in a study of CD8+ T cells in alopecia areata. Isolated RNA was reverse transcribed into cDNA used as the sequencing template. Clones were read by immunoSEQ multiplex PCR, and TCRdb kept only the in-frame ones, dropping some. Of tens of thousands of clones listed, over 25% were seen once; the top ten hold about 16%. Specified treatment: oral pan-JAK inhibitor, 5-10 mg twice daily. Sequenced here: CD8+ T cells sorted from blood, sampled at week 4, from a patient treated with tofacitinib. Receptors were obtained from a human donor with alopecia areata.

This clone was counted a few times. The rearrangement uses TRBV29-1 and TRBJ2-2; 9 bases align to TRBD1. J gave up 7 bases and V 7 bases, and 13 bases lay outside the gene matches. This CDR3 is 15 amino acids long. The germline V gene encodes CDR1 SQVTM and CDR2 ANQGSEA. This CDR3 reads CSAYAGTGYGGELFF. The CDR3 DNA is TGCAGCGCTTATGCCGGGACAGGGTACGGCGGGGAGCTGTTTTTT.

This clone was recorded a few times. The rearrangement links TRBV29-1 to TRBJ2-7, with D perhaps TRBD2 (7 bases). The length of the CDR3 is 12 residues. Deletions cut 6 bases from V and 6 bases from J, with 15 bases between. CDR1 is SQVTM and CDR2 is ANQGSEA in the germline V gene. CDR3 protein: CSVVGGAGEQYF. CDR3 nucleotide sequence: TGCAGCGTCGTGGGGGGGGCAGGCGAGCAGTACTTC.

The genes are TRBV30 and TRBJ2-7; a possible D gene is TRBD2 (6 bases). V was shortened by 5 bases and J by 2 bases, with 19 bases between the two germline ends. The length of the CDR3 is 15 residues. In germline, CDR1 is GTSNPN, CDR2 SVGIG (reference sequence). The CDR3: CAWGKFGGPTYEQYF. The CDR3 DNA reads TGTGCCTGGGGAAAGTTCGGGGGTCCGACCTACGAGCAGTACTTC. The whole variable domain, remainder taken from reference TRBV30 and TRBJ2-7, is SQTIHQWPATLVQPVGSPLSLECTVEGTSNPNLYWYRQAAGRGLQLLFYSVGIGQISSEVPQNLSASRPQDRQFILSSKKLLLSDSGFYLCAWGKFGGPTYEQYFGPGTRLTVT.

This clone has just a few counts. The chain is built from TRBV4-1 and TRBJ2-7; no reliable D call. The CDR3 runs to 14 residues. Germline V lookup: CDR1 MGHRA, CDR2 YSYEKL. Trimming shortened V by 1 base and J by 2 bases, and 9 bases separated the two germline ends. Here the CDR3 reads CASSQVPGTYEQYF. The CDR3 region has the DNA TGCGCCAGCAGCCAAGTTCCTGGAACCTACGAGCAGTACTTC.

This chain joins TRBV29-1 and TRBJ1-1; maybe TRBD1 (5 bases). CDR1 is SQVTM and CDR2 is ANQGSEA in the germline V gene. The CDR3 is 14 amino acids. The ends were cut back, 3 bases at V and 0 bases at J, with 11 bases in the middle. As DNA, the CDR3 is TGCAGCGTTGATTGGTGGGGCTTGAACACTGAAGCTTTCTTT. Translation gives CSVDWWGLNTEAFF. Together with reference TRBV29-1 and TRBJ1-1, the CDR3 gives the full variable domain: SAVISQKPSRDICQRGTSLTIQCQVDSQVTMMFWYRQQPGQSLTLIATANQGSEATYESGFVIDKFPISRPNLTFSTLTVSNMSPEDSSIYLCSVDWWGLNTEAFFGQGTRLTVV.

The V call is TRBV30, the J call TRBJ1-2, with D perhaps TRBD1 (5 bases). The CDR3 is 12 amino acids. CDR1 is GTSNPN and CDR2 is SVGIG in the germline V gene (reference sequence). V was cut by 4 bases and J by 3 bases, with 9 bases left in between. The CDR3 loop is CAWTGIDYGYTF. CDR3 sequence (DNA): TGTGCCTGGACAGGGATCGACTATGGCTACACCTTC.

The rearrangement joins TRBV6-1 to TRBJ1-2, with 9 bases that match TRBD1. The CDR3 spans 15 residues. Germline CDR1 is MNHNS and CDR2 is SASEGT. J lost 4 bases, V lost 7 bases, and 10 bases had no gene match. The CDR3 reads CASNPGTGIFYGYTF. In DNA, the CDR3 is TGTGCCAGCAATCCCGGGACAGGGATTTTCTATGGCTACACCTTC.

The sample holds one count of this clone. One base away lies a much larger clone, so this may be a sequencing read error. The same CDR3 is also encoded by other DNA sequences in this sample. The J gene is TRBJ2-5, the V gene TRBV7-9; D unclear. Between the trimmed V and J ends, which lost 3 bases and 5 bases, there was a span of 4 bases. The CDR3 is 11 amino acids. CDR1 and CDR2 (germline): SEHNR, FQNEAQ (reference sequence). The CDR3 loop reads CASSFGETQYF. For the CDR3, the DNA is TGTGCCAGCAGCTTCGGGGAGACCCAGTACTTC.

This chain links TRBV9 with TRBJ2-2, with TRBD2 identical over 9 bases. Looked up from germline, CDR1 is SGDLS and CDR2 is YYNGEE. This CDR3 comprises 16 residues. The V gene end was trimmed by 3 bases and the J gene end by 1 base; junction bases not matched to a gene: 4. In DNA, the CDR3 is TGTGCCAGCAGCGGTGGACTAGCGTTGAACACCGGGGAGCTGTTTTTT. Its translation is CASSGGLALNTGELFF.